A selection of T cell receptor beta chains follows, all from one sample in a study of blood T cells in healthy people across ages. TCRdb reprocessed the 5' RACE reads via MiXCR and lists one record per CDR3 protein. This table has about 1.6 million distinct CDR3 sequences, roughly a third appearing once. The sequenced sample was blood. The receptors shown here come from a woman aged 30 to 39 in good health. Both conserved end residues are part of each CDR3. The order of the fields is J gene, V gene, D gene, clone size, CDR3 protein, CDR3 DNA. D genes are given only for firm matches. Clone size appears in some rows only: once, few, many, or a class for an expanded clone.

>TRBJ2-7|TRBV7-2|-|-
CASSLAGNEIYEQYF
TGTGCCAGCAGCTTAGCAGGGAACGAGATATACGAGCAGTACTTC
>TRBJ2-2|TRBV12-3/TRBV12-4|TRBD2|-
CASILGLAGGLDTGELFF
TGTGCCAGCATCCTGGGACTAGCGGGAGGGCTGGACACCGGGGAGCTGTTTTTT
>TRBJ2-5|TRBV5-1|-|few
CASSLAGVDGETQYF
TGCGCCAGCAGCTTGGCCGGGGTGGACGGAGAGACCCAGTACTTC
>TRBJ2-3|TRBV12-3/TRBV12-4|TRBD2|few
CASSARGTSGETTDTQYF
TGTGCCAGCAGTGCGAGAGGTACTAGCGGGGAGACGACAGATACGCAGTATTTT
>TRBJ1-3|TRBV20-1|TRBD1|-
CSATQPTGGLAGNTIYF
TGCAGTGCTACCCAACCAACAGGGGGATTAGCTGGAAACACCATATATTTT
>TRBJ2-3|TRBV28|TRBD1|-
CASSTINLDGRDRGPIPDTQYF
TGTGCCAGCAGCACAATTAATCTGGACGGCCGGGACAGGGGACCAATTCCCGATACGCAGTATTTT
>TRBJ2-5|TRBV9|TRBD2|few
CASNGGTIQETQYF
TGTGCCAGCAACGGGGGGACCATACAAGAGACCCAGTACTTC
>TRBJ2-5|TRBV30|-|few
CAWRLKGLETQYF
TGTGCCTGGAGGTTAAAGGGGTTGGAGACCCAGTACTTC
>TRBJ2-3|TRBV20-1|-|once
CSAGGRDTDTQYF
TGCAGTGCCGGCGGGCGGGACACAGATACGCAGTATTTT
>TRBJ2-1|TRBV11-2|-|few
CASSRLQGTYNEQFF
TGTGCCAGCAGCCGCTTACAGGGAACCTACAATGAGCAGTTCTTC
>TRBJ2-7|TRBV20-1|-|-
CSARVLAAERTGFTYEQYF
TGCAGTGCTAGGGTACTGGCAGCCGAGAGGACCGGCTTCACCTACGAGCAGTACTTC
>TRBJ2-3|TRBV4-1|TRBD2|few
CASSLGGLAGGPDTQYF
TGCGCCAGCAGCCTCGGAGGGTTAGCGGGAGGGCCTGATACGCAGTATTTT
>TRBJ2-5|TRBV7-6|-|few
CASSSPVAAKETQYF
TGTGCCAGCAGCTCCCCCGTGGCGGCTAAAGAGACCCAGTACTTC
>TRBJ2-5|TRBV10-3|-|few
CAAAGQETQYF
TGTGCCGCCGCGGGGCAAGAGACCCAGTACTTC
>TRBJ2-4|TRBV20-1|TRBD2|few
CSARDGIAGGNIQYF
TGCAGTGCTAGAGATGGTATTGCGGGAGGAAACATTCAGTACTTC
>TRBJ2-5|TRBV7-9|-|many
CASSLNQETQYF
TGTGCCAGCAGCTTAAACCAAGAGACCCAGTACTTC
>TRBJ2-1|TRBV5-1|-|few
CASTYIHTSADRSFTYNEQFF
TGCGCCAGCACCTACATACATACGTCGGCGGACAGATCCTTCACCTACAATGAGCAGTTCTTC
>TRBJ2-1|TRBV4-1|TRBD2|-
CASSQVRAGGQAYNEQFF
TGCGCCAGCAGCCAAGTACGAGCGGGAGGGCAGGCCTACAATGAGCAGTTCTTC
>TRBJ1-4|TRBV27|-|few
CASSPTGISEKLFF
TGTGCCAGCAGTCCAACAGGGATATCCGAAAAACTGTTTTTT
>TRBJ2-3|TRBV5-1|TRBD1|-
CASSRQGGGTDTQYF
TGCGCCAGCAGCCGACAGGGTGGCGGCACAGATACGCAGTATTTT
>TRBJ2-1|TRBV20-1|-|few
CSADVSYNEQFF
TGCAGTGCTGACGTGTCCTACAATGAGCAGTTCTTC
>TRBJ2-7|TRBV6-6|TRBD2|few
CASSRRVTSGSSYEQYF
TGTGCCAGCAGCCGACGGGTGACTAGCGGGAGCTCCTACGAGCAGTACTTC
>TRBJ2-5|TRBV6-2/TRBV6-3|TRBD1|-
CASGLGQGGLGETQYF
TGTGCCAGCGGGCTAGGACAGGGAGGTTTAGGAGAGACCCAGTACTTC
>TRBJ1-2|TRBV7-9|-|-
CASSPTWGHGYTF
TGTGCCAGCAGCCCGACTTGGGGACATGGCTACACCTTC
>TRBJ2-2|TRBV27|-|few
CASSLGGYNTGELFF
TGTGCCAGCAGTTTAGGGGGCTATAACACCGGGGAGCTGTTTTTT
>TRBJ2-3|TRBV7-9|TRBD2|once
CASSLGDGAGGSDTQYF
TGTGCCAGCAGCTTAGGGGACGGCGCGGGGGGGTCAGATACGCAGTATTTT
>TRBJ2-5|TRBV29-1|-|many
CSVWTEETQYF
TGCAGCGTTTGGACGGAAGAGACCCAGTACTTC
>TRBJ1-1|TRBV5-4|-|-
CASSPPGTPSENTEAFF
TGTGCCAGCAGCCCACCTGGGACACCTTCGGAGAACACTGAAGCTTTCTTT
>TRBJ1-6|TRBV2|-|few
CASNKGNSYNSPLHF
TGTGCCAGCAATAAGGGCAACTCCTATAATTCACCCCTCCACTTT